Below, 22 T cell receptor beta chains from the same sample are listed, as sequenced in a study of OX40 agonist ivuxolimab in advanced cancers. The protocol was immunoSEQ multiplex PCR, while the TCRdb copy is restricted to in-frame clones and leaves out a portion. Counted here are 65,000 or so clones, more than 85% occurring once; the ten biggest clones make up 13%. Material: CD4+ or CD8+ T cells sorted from blood, obtained in a trial of the OX40 agonist ivuxolimab. The receptors derive from an adult with an advanced solid tumor such as melanoma, head and neck, liver or kidney cancer.

The chain recombines TRBV11-2 with TRBJ2-5; 16 positions agree with TRBD2. Germline-derived CDR1 and CDR2 are SGHAT and FQNNGV. The CDR3 contains 15 residues. Trimming removed 3 bases from V and 5 bases from J; junction bases left unmatched: 0. The DNA of the CDR3 is TGTGCCAGCAGCTTGGGACTAGCGGGAGGGGAGACCCAGTACTTC. It encodes CASSLGLAGGETQYF.

The chain carries TRBV6-5 and TRBJ2-5; D gene ambiguous. The length of the CDR3 is 14 residues. CDR1 MNHEY and CDR2 SVGAGI come from the germline V gene. V was trimmed by 2 bases and J by 1 base, leaving 8 bases between them. The CDR3 DNA reads TGTGCCAGCAGTTACGGGGTTACCCAAGAGACCCAGTACTTC. It yields the protein CASSYGVTQETQYF.

The chain uses TRBV4-1 and TRBJ1-6, with TRBD1 matching 8 bases. J lost 8 bases, V lost 5 bases, and 5 bases had no gene match. Germline V CDR1 and CDR2: MGHRA, YSYEKL. CDR3 size: 14 residues. The CDR3 is CASSARTGYSPLHF. DNA for the CDR3: TGCGCCAGCAGCGCTCGGACAGGGTATTCACCCCTCCACTTT.

The chain recombines TRBV9 with TRBJ2-1, with 8 bases fitting TRBD1. CDR1 SGDLS and CDR2 YYNGEE come from the germline V gene. The trim removed 8 bases at V and 5 bases at J, leaving 3 bases unmatched. The CDR3 totals 12 residues. The CDR3 is CASMGQDNEQFF. The DNA for the CDR3 is TGTGCCAGTATGGGACAGGACAATGAGCAGTTCTTC.

The gene calls are TRBV2 and TRBJ2-3; unclear D gene. The CDR3 length is 12 residues. Germline values: CDR1 SNHLY, CDR2 FYNNEI. Between the trimmed V and J ends, which lost 6 bases and 1 base, there was a span of 5 bases. CDR3 sequence (DNA): TGTGCCAGCAGCCAAGGCACAGATACGCAGTATTTT. Translated, it gives CASSQGTDTQYF.

The chain carries TRBV7-9 and TRBJ2-5, with 7 bases fitting TRBD2. This CDR3 contains 15 residues. V was clipped by 1 base and J by 4 bases; unmatched bases: 6. Germline CDR1 reads SEHNR; CDR2 reads FQNEAQ (reference sequence). CDR3 protein: CASSLEMGGTETQYF. CDR3 DNA: TGTGCCAGCAGCTTAGAAATGGGGGGGACAGAGACCCAGTACTTC.

The V gene is TRBV19, the J gene TRBJ2-2; D gene ambiguous. Germline values: CDR1 LNHDA, CDR2 SQIVND (reference sequence). CDR3 size: 14 residues. Deletions cut 3 bases from V and 4 bases from J, with 9 bases between. The DNA for the CDR3 is TGTGCCAGTAGTATGTCGGGTTTCACCGGGGAGCTGTTTTTT. Its translation is CASSMSGFTGELFF.

The V gene is TRBV7-2, the J gene TRBJ2-7; D not resolved. Looked up from germline, CDR1 is SGHTA and CDR2 is FQGNSA. V lost 0 bases, J lost 1 base, and 10 bases lay in between. The CDR3 totals 15 residues. DNA for the CDR3: TGTGCCAGCAGCTTAGCCCCCGACGGGTCCTACGAGCAGTACTTC. Translating it yields CASSLAPDGSYEQYF.

The chain carries TRBV4-1 and TRBJ1-4, with D perhaps TRBD1 (6 bases). V was trimmed by 5 bases and J by 8 bases, leaving 27 bases between them. This CDR3 has 18 residues. Germline V lookup: CDR1 MGHRA, CDR2 YSYEKL. The CDR3 nucleotides are TGCGCCAGCAGCGACCGACAGGTAATTTACCCTTCAGAAGAAAAACTGTTTTTT. As protein: CASSDRQVIYPSEEKLFF.

The chain carries TRBV29-1 and TRBJ2-6; 10 nucleotides agree with TRBD1. CDR3 size: 16 residues. The junction had 5 bases not matched to a gene; V was cut back by 6 bases and J by 0 bases. Germline CDR1 is SQVTM and CDR2 is ANQGSEA. CDR3 bases: TGCAGCGTCACCGGGACAGGGGACTCTGGGGCCAACGTCCTGACTTTC. Amino acids: CSVTGTGDSGANVLTF.

V gene TRBV7-6 combines with J gene TRBJ2-5; D is perhaps TRBD1 or TRBD2 (6 bases each). V was pared by 5 bases and J by 5 bases, with 21 bases between. The CDR3 contains 16 residues. The germline CDR1 and CDR2 sequences are SGHVS and FNYEAQ. CDR3 in DNA: TGTGCCAGCAGCCTCGGAGGGGGACTCCGTCTGGAGACCCAGTACTTC. Its translation: CASSLGGGLRLETQYF.

The gene calls are TRBV7-2 and TRBJ2-2; D not resolved. Germline V gene lookup returns CDR1 SGHTA and CDR2 FQGNSA. The V end was cut by 4 bases, the J end by 3 bases, with 9 bases between. This CDR3 spans 14 amino acids. For the CDR3, the DNA is TGTGCCAGCAGCTATATCTCGGACACCGGGGAGCTGTTTTTT. Translated, it gives CASSYISDTGELFF. The whole variable domain, remainder taken from reference TRBV7-2 and TRBJ2-2, is GAGVSQSPSNKVTEKGKDVELRCDPISGHTALYWYRQSLGQGLEFLIYFQGNSAPDKSGLPSDRFSAERTGGSVSTLTIQRTQQEDSAVYLCASSYISDTGELFFGEGSRLTVL.

The chain has TRBV4-1 and TRBJ2-3; D may be TRBD2 (5 bases). Trimming cost V 4 bases and J 4 bases, with 12 bases left between them. CDR1 MGHRA and CDR2 YSYEKL come from the germline V gene. The length of the CDR3 is 14 residues. The CDR3 spells CASSRDGRADTQYF. CDR3 coding DNA: TGCGCCAGCAGCCGCGATGGGAGAGCAGATACGCAGTATTTT.

The genes are TRBV5-1 and TRBJ1-5; TRBD1 matches 10 bases. CDR1 and CDR2 from the germline V gene are SGHRS and YFSETQ. CDR3 length: 14 amino acids. The junction had 3 bases not matched to a gene; V was cut back by 3 bases and J by 6 bases. The CDR3 nucleotides are TGCGCCAGCAGCTCGACAGGGGGCGGTCAGCCCCAGCATTTT. Translation: CASSSTGGGQPQHF.

The rearrangement joins TRBV11-2 to TRBJ2-5; D possibly matches TRBD1 or TRBD2 (7 bases each). Germline assignment: CDR1 SGHAT and CDR2 FQNNGV. The CDR3 runs 15 residues. Trimming removed 0 bases at V and 4 bases at J, with 12 bases between. CDR3 DNA sequence: TGTGCCAGCAGCTTAGAGGCCAGGGGGGGAGAGACCCAGTACTTC. Encoded protein: CASSLEARGGETQYF.

The CDR3 DNA reads as TGTGCCACCAGCAGTGACAGCCACGGGGGGGCGAATGAAAAACTGTTTTTT. The encoded protein is CATSSDSHGGANEKLFF. The V gene is TRBV15, the J gene TRBJ1-4, with D perhaps matching TRBD1 (6 bases). The germline V gene encodes CDR1 LNHNV and CDR2 YYDKDF (reference sequence). This CDR3 region has 17 residues. Trimming removed 3 bases from V and 5 bases from J, with 19 bases in between.

The rearrangement joins TRBV5-6 to TRBJ2-7, with 10 positions matching TRBD1. Germline values: CDR1 SGHDT, CDR2 YYEEEE. The CDR3 extends over 16 amino acids. Trimming took 0 bases from V and 0 from J; bases not matched to a gene: 3. The CDR3 coding sequence is TGTGCCAGCAGCTTGGGGAGGACAGGGGGCTCCTACGAGCAGTACTTC. Its translation is CASSLGRTGGSYEQYF.

V gene TRBV19 combines with J gene TRBJ2-7; 7 bases line up with TRBD2. With 6 bases clipped from V and 2 bases from J, the junction kept 13 bases outside the gene matches. Germline-derived CDR1 and CDR2 are LNHDA and SQIVND (reference sequence). The CDR3 length is 16 residues. The CDR3 is CASSPAWGTITYEQYF. CDR3 nucleotide sequence: TGTGCCAGTAGCCCAGCTTGGGGGACTATAACCTACGAGCAGTACTTC.

This clone was seen only once. This sequence joins TRBV9 and TRBJ2-5; maybe TRBD1 (6 bases). Germline-derived CDR1 and CDR2 are SGDLS and YYNGEE. Trimming took off 3 bases at V and 2 bases at J, with 14 bases between the two ends. The CDR3 spans 15 residues. The CDR3 nucleotides are TGTGCCAGCAGCGCAGGGGAAGGGGCACAAGAGACCCAGTACTTC. Encoded protein: CASSAGEGAQETQYF.

V usage is TRBV7-6 and J usage is TRBJ2-2; D unresolved. The CDR3 contains 14 residues. Trimming took off 3 bases at V and 1 base at J, with 6 bases between the two ends. Looked up from germline, CDR1 is SGHVS and CDR2 is FNYEAQ. CDR3 nucleotides: TGTGCCAGCAGCTTCGCCGGGAACACCGGGGAGCTGTTTTTT. Amino acid sequence: CASSFAGNTGELFF.

The chain joins TRBV7-6 to TRBJ2-2; tentatively, D is TRBD1 (6 bases). The germline V gene encodes CDR1 SGHVS and CDR2 FNYEAQ. This CDR3 region has 14 residues. Trimming pared 2 bases from V and 9 bases from J, leaving 13 bases between. CDR3 nucleotides: TGTGCCAGCAGCTTAAACAGGGCCCACTGGGAGCTGTTTTTT. It yields the protein CASSLNRAHWELFF.

The chain carries TRBV4-1 and TRBJ2-1; no reliable D call. Germline CDR1 is MGHRA and CDR2 is YSYEKL. V was trimmed by 0 bases and J by 0 bases, leaving 9 bases between them. This CDR3 contains 16 residues. The CDR3 DNA reads as TGCGCCAGCAGCCAAGATCCAAGAGGCTCCTACAATGAGCAGTTCTTC. Amino acids: CASSQDPRGSYNEQFF.